Sequencing of this T cell receptor (beta chain) was carried out in a study of identical twins. Note on this clonotype: Since a far larger clone is one base different, this is likely a read error.

Via MiXCR, TCRdb re-called the 5' RACE reads, giving one row per CDR3 protein. The data contain under 1 million distinct CDR3 sequences, 9% to 15% of them singletons. Trimming stripped 0 bases from V and 0 bases from J, with 7 bases between. The germline V gene encodes CDR1 SGHRS and CDR2 YFSETQ. The CDR3 is 15 residues long. This same sample was also part of a study on yellow fever vaccine responses in identical twins.

V is TRBV5-1 and J is TRBJ2-1; D not certain. The TCR sequence derives from a woman aged 18-30 years in good health. The sample was PBMCs. The CDR3 nucleotides read TGCGCCAGCAGCTTGGGCTGGAGCTCCTACAATGAGCAGTTCTTC. Amino acids: CASSLGWSSYNEQFF.